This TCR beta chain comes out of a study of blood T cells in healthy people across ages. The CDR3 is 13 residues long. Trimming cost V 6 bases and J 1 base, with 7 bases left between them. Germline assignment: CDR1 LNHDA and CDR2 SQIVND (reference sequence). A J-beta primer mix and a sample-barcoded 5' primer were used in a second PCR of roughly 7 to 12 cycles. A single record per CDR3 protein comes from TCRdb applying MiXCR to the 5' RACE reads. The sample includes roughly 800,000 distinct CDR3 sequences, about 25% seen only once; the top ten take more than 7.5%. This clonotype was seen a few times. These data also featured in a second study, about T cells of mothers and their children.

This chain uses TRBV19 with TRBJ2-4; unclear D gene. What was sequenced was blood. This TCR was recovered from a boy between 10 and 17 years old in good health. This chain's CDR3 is CASRGTAKNIQYF. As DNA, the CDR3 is TGTGCCAGTAGAGGTACGGCCAAAAACATTCAGTACTTC. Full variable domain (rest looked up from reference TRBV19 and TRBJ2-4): DGGITQSPKYLFRKEGQNVTLSCEQNLNHDAMYWYRQDPGQGLRLIYYSQIVNDFQKGDIAEGYSVSREKKESFPLTVTSAQKNPTAFYLCASRGTAKNIQYFGAGTRLSVL.